This T cell receptor (beta chain) was observed in a study of technical replicates of blood from several donors. CDR1 is SGHTA, CDR2 FQGNSA, per germline. The CDR3 totals 13 residues. V shed 9 bases and J 6 bases; nucleotides not matched to a gene: 6. This clone has just one count. Data came from immunoSEQ multiplex PCR; TCRdb stores just in-frame clones and leaves some out. The sample holds some 71,000 clones; 95% to 98% are singletons and the top ten take about 0.17%. The sequenced sample was T cells isolated from PBMCs. This chain connects TRBV7-2 to TRBJ2-1; 9 nucleotides line up with TRBD1. The TCR originated in a human donor in good health. The chain's CDR3 is CARGGQGTNEQFF. The CDR3 nucleotides are TGTGCCAGGGGGGGACAGGGAACCAATGAGCAGTTCTTC.